A single sample gave rise to the 32 T cell receptor beta chains below, sequenced in a study of spatial heterogeneity in lung cancer. Time point given: sample taken at primary tumor resection. Without sorting, whole RNA was sequenced from tumor, nontumor lung or frozen PBMC. From the 5' RACE reads, TCRdb called clonotypes with MiXCR, one entry per CDR3 protein. The sample includes tens of thousands of distinct CDR3 sequences, less than 5.5% of them seen just once. The material sequenced was PBMCs, taken at surgery. The receptor source for this set is a female donor with early-stage non-small cell lung cancer.

This clonotype was counted at least ten times. The chain uses TRBV20-1 and TRBJ2-2; 7 nucleotides match TRBD1. V shed 6 bases, J shed 0 bases, and the junction held 10 bases outside the gene matches. The germline V gene has CDR1 DFQATT and CDR2 SNEGSKA (reference sequence). The CDR3 sequence is 16 residues long. The CDR3 sequence is CSALDRTHANTGELFF. The CDR3 nucleotides are TGCAGTGCCTTGGACAGGACCCACGCGAACACCGGGGAGCTGTTTTTT.

Ten or more counts support this clonotype. The gene calls are TRBV7-2 and TRBJ2-3, with 9 positions matching TRBD2. Unmatched junction bases numbered 9, after V lost 5 bases and J lost 6 bases. The CDR3 length is 15 residues. CDR1 and CDR2 (germline): SGHTA, FQGNSA. This chain's CDR3 is CASSPNSGGSDTQYF. The CDR3 DNA sequence: TGTGCCAGCAGCCCGAATAGCGGGGGTTCTGATACGCAGTATTTT.

This clonotype has at least ten counts. This chain connects TRBV28 to TRBJ1-5; D not certain. Trimming shortened V by 4 bases and J by 4 bases, and 8 bases separated the two germline ends. This CDR3 has 13 residues. CDR1 MDHEN and CDR2 SYDVKM come from the germline V gene. DNA of the CDR3: TGTGCCAGCAGTTCAGGAAGGAATCAGCCCCAGCATTTT. Its translation is CASSSGRNQPQHF.

This clonotype has a handful of counts. V gene TRBV5-1 combines with J gene TRBJ1-1, with 7 positions matching TRBD1. The germline gives CDR1 SGHRS, CDR2 YFSETQ. The CDR3 is made up of 16 amino acids. J lost 0 bases, V lost 0 bases, and 5 bases had no gene match. The CDR3 reads CASSLDWDSMNTEAFF. For the CDR3, the DNA is TGCGCCAGCAGCTTGGATTGGGACAGCATGAACACTGAAGCTTTCTTT.

This clonotype was detected ten times or more. This chain joins TRBV10-3 and TRBJ1-2; D is undetermined. Germline-derived CDR1 and CDR2 are ENHRY and SYGVKD. V was trimmed by 0 bases and J by 5 bases, leaving 22 bases between them. The CDR3 spans 18 residues. The CDR3, as DNA: TGTGCCATCAGTGAGTCGTTATTCGACCAATCTAAAGGGTATGGCTACACCTTC. This sequence encodes CAISESLFDQSKGYGYTF.

This clonotype ranks as medium-sized (0.01 to 0.1%). The chain carries TRBV7-2 and TRBJ2-1; possible D gene TRBD1, 7 bases. Trimming took off 5 bases at V and 6 bases at J, with 17 bases between the two ends. The CDR3 extends over 15 amino acids. Germline assignment: CDR1 SGHTA and CDR2 FQGNSA. In DNA form, the CDR3 reads TGTGCCAGCAGCCGGGGGACAGCTCGCGGCAATGAGCAGTTCTTC. Translating gives CASSRGTARGNEQFF.

The table lists this clonotype with many counts. The CDR3 region has the DNA TGTGCCAGCTGGGGGGGTCACACAAACCTCTCCTACGAGCAGTACTTC. It codes for CASWGGHTNLSYEQYF. The chain uses TRBV9 and TRBJ2-7; 7 nucleotides agree with TRBD2. V gave up 7 bases and J gave up 0 bases; unmatched junction bases: 13. The CDR3 loop spans 16 amino acids. Looked up from germline, CDR1 is SGDLS and CDR2 is YYNGEE.

This clonotype was seen only a few times. This chain links TRBV5-4 with TRBJ2-6; 9 nucleotides align to TRBD1. Looked up from germline, CDR1 is SGHNT and CDR2 is YYREEE (reference sequence). The CDR3 covers 18 residues. Losses at the gene ends were 4 bases for V and 4 bases for J; bases not matched to a gene: 12. The DNA of the CDR3 is TGTGCCAGCAGCAAACCGGGACAGGGCGGTTCAGGGGCCAACGTCCTGACTTTC. Its protein product is CASSKPGQGGSGANVLTF.

This clonotype appeared many times. This rearrangement joins TRBV10-3 to TRBJ2-3; no reliable D call. This CDR3 has 13 amino acids. Trimming removed 5 bases from V and 0 bases from J, with 6 bases in between. Germline-derived CDR1 and CDR2 are ENHRY and SYGVKD. CDR3 region: CAISYPSTDTQYF. CDR3 in DNA: TGTGCCATCAGTTATCCTAGCACAGATACGCAGTATTTT.

Many counts were recorded for this clonotype. V is TRBV6-5 and J is TRBJ2-4, with D tentatively TRBD1 (5 bases). Germline CDR1 is MNHEY and CDR2 is SVGAGI. The CDR3 contains 15 residues. The V end was cut by 4 bases, the J end by 3 bases, with 13 bases between. CDR3 sequence reads: CASSSPGQGKNIQYF. The CDR3 bases are TGTGCCAGCAGTTCCCCTGGACAAGGCAAAAACATTCAGTACTTC.

In this sample, this clonotype turned up many times. The chain is built from TRBV12-3 or TRBV12-4 and TRBJ1-4; a weak D match, TRBD1 (5 bases). V lost 3 bases and J lost 8, with 10 bases in between. The CDR3 has 13 amino acids. The CDR3 protein is CASSFGGNEKLFF. CDR3 DNA: TGTGCCAGCAGTTTCGGGGGGAACGAAAAACTGTTTTTT.

This clonotype was observed at least ten times. This sequence joins TRBV18 and TRBJ2-5; D unclear. The germline CDR1 and CDR2 sequences are KGHSH and LQKENI. V dropped 3 bases and J dropped 0 bases, with 5 bases sitting between them. The CDR3 contains 13 residues. CDR3 in DNA: TGTGCCAGCTCACCGGGGTACCAAGAGACCCAGTACTTC. Translated: CASSPGYQETQYF.

This clonotype was observed at least ten times. This chain uses TRBV5-1 with TRBJ2-7; TRBD2 agrees at 10 bases. Germline-derived CDR1 and CDR2 are SGHRS and YFSETQ. This CDR3 is 15 amino acids long. V was pared by 0 bases and J by 3 bases, with 3 bases of the junction left unmatched. The DNA of the CDR3 is TGCGCCAGCAGCTTGGTAGCGGGGGGAGGCTACGAGCAGTACTTC. Translating it yields CASSLVAGGGYEQYF.

This clonotype was detected ten times or more. CDR3 in amino acids: CATSRGGVRTEAFF. CDR3 in DNA: TGTGCCACCAGCAGAGGAGGGGTACGGACTGAAGCTTTCTTT. This chain connects TRBV15 to TRBJ1-1; tentative D call: TRBD1 (5 bases). Germline CDR1 is LNHNV and CDR2 is YYDKDF (reference sequence). The CDR3 spans 14 residues. V was trimmed by 1 base and J by 5 bases, leaving 11 bases between them.

This clonotype has a count of ten or more. The rearrangement links TRBV25-1 to TRBJ2-1; D not certain. Between the trimmed V and J ends, which lost 4 bases and 5 bases, there was a span of 12 bases. The CDR3 sequence is 14 residues long. Germline V gives CDR1 MGHDK, CDR2 SYGVNS. CDR3 amino acids: CASSGTPRDNEQFF. The CDR3 region has the DNA TGTGCCAGCAGTGGTACCCCAAGGGACAATGAGCAGTTCTTC.

The sample holds many counts of this clonotype. The rearrangement uses TRBV6-1 and TRBJ1-5; D unresolved. Germline V lookup: CDR1 MNHNS, CDR2 SASEGT. V dropped 2 bases and J dropped 5 bases, with 13 bases sitting between them. The CDR3 totals 15 residues. CDR3 amino acids: CASSESRRGYQPQHF. In nucleotides, the CDR3 is TGTGCCAGCAGTGAATCTCGACGAGGGTATCAGCCCCAGCATTTT.

This clonotype was recorded at least ten times. The genes are TRBV4-3 and TRBJ2-7, with TRBD1 identical over 9 bases. The V gene end was trimmed by 5 bases and the J gene end by 0 bases; junction bases not matched to a gene: 8. The germline CDR1 and CDR2 sequences are LGHNA and YSLEER. The CDR3 loop spans 16 amino acids. CDR3: CASSRTTGGSSYEQYF. CDR3 in DNA: TGCGCCAGCAGCAGGACGACAGGGGGATCCTCCTACGAGCAGTACTTC.

This clonotype appeared many times. The V gene is TRBV11-2, the J gene TRBJ1-1; D perhaps matches TRBD1 (5 bases). Germline CDR1 and CDR2: SGHAT and FQNNGV. The length of the CDR3 is 15 residues. The ends were cut back, 6 bases at V and 2 bases at J, with 16 bases in the middle. The CDR3 DNA follows: TGTGCCAGCAGATTGCCCGGGAGGGGCAACACTGAAGCTTTCTTT. Amino acids: CASRLPGRGNTEAFF.

This clonotype has a count of ten or more. This rearrangement joins TRBV2 to TRBJ2-1; TRBD1 agrees at 7 bases. CDR1 and CDR2 (germline): SNHLY, FYNNEI. The CDR3 loop spans 14 amino acids. J lost 0 bases, V lost 9 bases, and 5 bases had no gene match. The CDR3: CASTGTDSYNEQFF. In nucleotides, the CDR3 is TGTGCCAGTACCGGGACAGACTCCTACAATGAGCAGTTCTTC.

Many counts were recorded for this clonotype. This chain joins TRBV5-5 and TRBJ2-5, with 8 bases aligning to TRBD1. With V trimmed by 4 bases and J by 5 bases, 10 bases remained unmatched. The CDR3 consists of 15 residues. Germline CDR1 SGHKS, CDR2 YYEKEE (reference sequence). CDR3 DNA sequence: TGTGCCAGCAGCATCCCACAGGGGGTGGTGGAGACCCAGTACTTC. This codes for CASSIPQGVVETQYF.

This clonotype has more than one count but fewer than ten. This sequence joins TRBV25-1 and TRBJ2-7, with 8 positions matching TRBD1. Germline CDR1 MGHDK, CDR2 SYGVNS. CDR3 length: 16 amino acids. V gave up 5 bases and J gave up 2 bases; unmatched junction bases: 11. For the CDR3, the DNA is TGTGCCAGCAGTCCACGGACAGGGCGGGGAACCTACGAGCAGTACTTC. This translates into CASSPRTGRGTYEQYF.

This chain connects TRBV7-3 to TRBJ1-5, with 8 bases aligning to TRBD1. Per germline, CDR1 SGHTA and CDR2 FQGTGA. The CDR3 is 18 amino acids. V lost 5 bases to trimming and J lost 0 bases; unmatched junction nucleotides: 12. The CDR3 loop reads CASSPTGGEPYSNQPQHF. CDR3 DNA sequence: TGTGCCAGCAGCCCCACAGGGGGGGAACCTTATAGCAATCAGCCCCAGCATTTT.

V usage is TRBV11-2 and J usage is TRBJ2-7, with D unclear. This CDR3 region has 15 residues. CDR1 is SGHAT, CDR2 FQNNGV, per germline. Trimming stripped 4 bases from V and 6 bases from J, with 19 bases between. The CDR3 sequence: CASSSSILWGGEQYF. The CDR3 region has the DNA TGTGCCAGCAGCTCCTCTATCCTCTGGGGTGGCGAGCAGTACTTC.

In its sample, this clonotype was seen many times. The chain couples TRBV15 to TRBJ2-6; TRBD2 might be the D (5 bases). The CDR3 sequence is 16 residues long. V was pared by 0 bases and J by 2 bases, with 8 bases between. Germline assignment: CDR1 LNHNV and CDR2 YYDKDF (reference sequence). The chain's CDR3 is CATSRDSGAGANVLTF. Written as DNA, the CDR3 is TGTGCCACCAGCAGAGATTCCGGGGCTGGGGCCAACGTCCTGACTTTC.

The rearrangement uses TRBV6-6 and TRBJ1-4; possible D gene TRBD1, 5 bases. Germline V gene lookup returns CDR1 MNHNY and CDR2 SVGAGI (reference sequence). CDR3 length: 16 amino acids. With 2 bases removed from V and 8 bases from J, the gap between germline ends came to 18 bases. Here the CDR3 reads CASSYGTPTSGEKLFF. The DNA of the CDR3 is TGTGCCAGCAGTTACGGGACTCCCACCTCCGGGGAAAAACTGTTTTTT.

This clonotype was seen repeatedly, ten times or more. The chain carries TRBV29-1 and TRBJ2-5, with 8 positions matching TRBD1. This CDR3 has 13 residues. CDR1 is SQVTM and CDR2 is ANQGSEA in the germline V gene. Trimming cost V 6 bases and J 5 bases; bases outside gene matches: 8. CDR3 nucleotides: TGCAGCGTGCGACAGGGGAAGCGGGAGACCCAGTACTTC. Its translation is CSVRQGKRETQYF.

This clonotype has at least ten counts. The chain is built from TRBV20-1 and TRBJ2-7, with 10 nucleotides matching TRBD1. Losses at the gene ends were 5 bases for V and 4 bases for J; bases not matched to a gene: 11. The CDR3 is 15 residues long. CDR1 is DFQATT and CDR2 is SNEGSKA in the germline V gene (reference sequence). CDR3 bases: TGCAGTGCTTCGGGAGGGACAGGGGTTTTTTACGAGCAGTACTTC. Translation: CSASGGTGVFYEQYF.

This clonotype was counted between two and nine times. The chain links TRBV5-5 to TRBJ2-1, with D uncertain. The germline V and J ends were trimmed by 3 bases and 5 bases, with 9 bases remaining between them. The V gene's germline CDR1 is SGHKS and CDR2 YYEKEE (reference sequence). There are 13 residues in the CDR3. The CDR3: CASSSGPHNEQFF. The CDR3 nucleotides read TGTGCCAGCAGCTCCGGGCCTCACAATGAGCAGTTCTTC.

This clonotype came up many times. The gene calls are TRBV12-3 or TRBV12-4 and TRBJ1-5; 11 bases fit TRBD1. J was trimmed by 6 bases and V by 5 bases; bases with no gene match: 9. The CDR3 consists of 16 residues. CDR3: CASSRTGGINPQPQHF. The CDR3, as DNA: TGTGCCAGCAGTCGGACAGGGGGCATTAACCCTCAGCCCCAGCATTTT.

In its sample, this clonotype was seen a few times. The chain recombines TRBV12-5 with TRBJ1-1; D uncertain. Trimming pared 5 bases from V and 0 bases from J, leaving 7 bases between. The CDR3 has 13 amino acids. Germline assignment: CDR1 LGHNT and CDR2 FRNRAP. CDR3: CASGLGMNTEAFF. The CDR3 nucleotides are TGTGCTAGTGGTCTTGGGATGAACACTGAAGCTTTCTTT. Based on the CDR3 plus reference TRBV12-5 and TRBJ1-1, the full variable domain is DARVTQTPRHKVTEMGQEVTMRCQPILGHNTVFWYRQTMMQGLELLAYFRNRAPLDDSGMPKDRFSAEMPDATLATLKIQPSEPRDSAVYFCASGLGMNTEAFFGQGTRLTVV.

The rearrangement joins TRBV6-5 to TRBJ1-2, with 10 bases fitting TRBD1. CDR1 and CDR2 (germline): MNHEY, SVGAGI. The CDR3 is 16 amino acids. V shed 5 bases, J shed 3 bases, and the junction held 9 bases outside the gene matches. DNA of the CDR3: TGTGCCAGCAGTCTAGGTGGGACAGGGGCGGACTATGGCTACACCTTC. Amino acids: CASSLGGTGADYGYTF.

Many counts were recorded for this clonotype. J is TRBJ1-1 and V is TRBV7-3, with a possible D match to TRBD1 (6 bases). Germline loops: CDR1 SGHTA, CDR2 FQGTGA. Trimming stripped 5 bases from V and 4 bases from J, with 11 bases between. The CDR3 sequence is 13 residues long. The CDR3 spells CASSEDSRTEAFF. The CDR3 coding sequence is TGTGCCAGCAGCGAGGACAGTCGCACTGAAGCTTTCTTT. The full variable domain, in which reference TRBV7-3 and TRBJ1-1 provide the parts outside the CDR3, is GAGVSQTPSNKVTEKGKYVELRCDPISGHTALYWYRQSLGQGPEFLIYFQGTGAADDSGLPNDRFFAVRPEGSVSTLKIQRTERGDSAVYLCASSEDSRTEAFFGQGTRLTVV.